The 31 T cell receptor beta chains below all came from one sample that was sequenced in a study of T-cell reconstitution after alpha-beta-depleted transplantation in children. Preparing the TCRbeta library involved the use of unique molecular identifiers. TCRdb analysed the PCR reads with MiXCR anew, one entry per CDR3 protein. The data show hundreds of thousands of distinct CDR3 sequences, roughly 15% seen once. The sample consisted of PBMCs from the stem cell graft donor, taken from the stem cell graft. These receptors originate from a human donor who donated a stem cell graft to a child with acute myeloid leukemia.

This chain uses TRBV5-6 with TRBJ1-2; TRBD1 matches at 7 bases. The germline V gene has CDR1 SGHDT and CDR2 YYEEEE. With V trimmed by 4 bases and J by 6 bases, 9 bases remained unmatched. The CDR3 has 14 residues. CDR3 nucleotides: TGTGCCAGCAGCCGGGGACAGTTGGGCGATGGCTACACCTTC. Translating it yields CASSRGQLGDGYTF. Full variable domain (remainder filled in from reference TRBV5-6 and TRBJ1-2): DAGVTQSPTHLIKTRGQQVTLRCSPKSGHDTVSWYQQALGQGPQFIFQYYEEEERQRGNFPDRFSGHQFPNYSSELNVNALLLGDSALYLCASSRGQLGDGYTFGSGTRLTVV.

The V call is TRBV12-3 or TRBV12-4, the J call TRBJ1-5; 7 bases line up with TRBD1. The CDR3 totals 15 residues. The V and J ends lost 3 bases and 3 bases, in that order; junction bases with no gene match: 5. CDR3 DNA: TGTGCCAGCAGTTTCGGCCAGGGGGTCAATCAGCCCCAGCATTTT. It translates to CASSFGQGVNQPQHF.

This clonotype showed up just a few times. The chain employs TRBV2 and TRBJ1-5; D unclear. CDR1 is SNHLY, CDR2 FYNNEI, per germline. V shed 4 bases and J shed 5 bases, with 15 bases lying between them. The CDR3 loop spans 15 amino acids. CDR3 sequence (DNA): TGTGCCAGCAGTGGGCCAGGAGGGAACTATCAGCCCCAGCATTTT. It codes for CASSGPGGNYQPQHF.

Many counts were recorded for this clonotype. The chain joins TRBV20-1 to TRBJ1-5; 8 bases are a match to TRBD1. V lost 0 bases, J lost 7 bases, and 8 bases stayed unmatched. This CDR3 spans 15 amino acids. CDR1 DFQATT and CDR2 SNEGSKA come from the germline V gene (reference sequence). CDR3: CSARDLGQGGQPQHF. Written as DNA, the CDR3 is TGCAGTGCTAGAGACCTAGGACAGGGAGGGCAGCCCCAGCATTTT.

The V and J genes are TRBV24-1 and TRBJ1-5; D unclear. V was trimmed by 7 bases and J by 4 bases, leaving 7 bases between them. Germline assignment: CDR1 KGHDR and CDR2 SFDVKD. CDR3 size: 12 residues. CDR3 amino acids: CATSVGNQPQHF. CDR3 DNA: TGTGCCACCAGCGTCGGAAATCAGCCCCAGCATTTT.

In its sample, this clonotype was seen many times. The rearrangement uses TRBV12-3 or TRBV12-4 and TRBJ2-1; D not certain. The V end was cut by 8 bases, the J end by 7 bases, with 18 bases between. The CDR3 has 14 amino acids. The CDR3 reads CASLPHQGSNEQFF. CDR3 nucleotide sequence: TGTGCCAGCCTCCCCCACCAAGGGTCAAATGAGCAGTTCTTC.

This clonotype has just a few counts. The chain combines TRBV11-1 with TRBJ2-1; D unclear. Germline V gene sequence: CDR1 SGHAT, CDR2 FQDESV (reference sequence). V lost 3 bases to trimming and J lost 0 bases, with 9 bases between them. The CDR3 extends over 15 amino acids. In nucleotides, the CDR3 is TGTGCCAGCAGCTTCACGGGCCTCTCCTACAATGAGCAGTTCTTC. This sequence encodes CASSFTGLSYNEQFF. The variable domain in full, completed from reference TRBV11-1 and TRBJ2-1, reads EAEVAQSPRYKITEKSQAVAFWCDPISGHATLYWYRQILGQGPELLVQFQDESVVDDSQLPKDRFSAERLKGVDSTLKIQPAELGDSAMYLCASSFTGLSYNEQFFGPGTRLTVL.

At least ten counts were recorded for this clonotype. V and J are TRBV5-6 and TRBJ2-7, with 8 bases fitting TRBD1. Germline V gene sequence: CDR1 SGHDT, CDR2 YYEEEE. This CDR3 is 15 amino acids long. Trimming took 4 bases from V and 1 from J; bases not matched to a gene: 7. The CDR3 spells CASSLRQGWSYEQYF. The CDR3 DNA reads as TGTGCCAGCAGCCTTAGACAGGGGTGGTCCTACGAGCAGTACTTC.

This clonotype was counted ten times or more. The rearrangement links TRBV10-3 to TRBJ2-7, with D unclear. This CDR3 is 13 amino acids long. Germline V lookup: CDR1 ENHRY, CDR2 SYGVKD. V shed 2 bases and J shed 1 base, with 6 bases lying between them. The CDR3 spells CAISESFSYEQYV. The CDR3 region has the DNA TGTGCCATCAGTGAGAGCTTTTCCTACGAGCAGTACGTC.

This chain links TRBV9 with TRBJ2-1; perhaps TRBD1 as D (7 bases). The CDR3 is 17 amino acids. Trimming removed 2 bases at V and 0 bases at J, with 15 bases between. Germline V gene sequence: CDR1 SGDLS, CDR2 YYNGEE. The CDR3 DNA sequence: TGTGCCAGCAGCGTTGGAGGGGGCAGAGGCTCCTACAATGAGCAGTTCTTC. It specifies CASSVGGGRGSYNEQFF. Together with reference TRBV9 and TRBJ2-1, the CDR3 gives the full variable domain: DSGVTQTPKHLITATGQRVTLRCSPRSGDLSVYWYQQSLDQGLQFLIQYYNGEERAKGNILERFSAQQFPDLHSELNLSSLELGDSALYFCASSVGGGRGSYNEQFFGPGTRLTVL.

There are many counts of this clonotype. V is TRBV29-1 and J is TRBJ1-5; D gene unclear. This CDR3 has 16 residues. The V gene's germline CDR1 is SQVTM and CDR2 ANQGSEA. Between the trimmed V and J ends, which lost 5 bases and 4 bases, there was a span of 21 bases. The CDR3 nucleotides read TGCAGCGTTTCCCAAGGCCTCGACGGACCGAATCAGCCCCAGCATTTT. Protein sequence: CSVSQGLDGPNQPQHF.

This clonotype was seen at least ten times. This chain uses TRBV24-1 with TRBJ2-7, with D possibly being TRBD1 (5 bases). Trimming stripped 6 bases from V and 5 bases from J, with 16 bases between. The CDR3 is made up of 14 amino acids. The germline V gene encodes CDR1 KGHDR and CDR2 SFDVKD. Written as DNA, the CDR3 is TGTGCCACCAGTTCAGGACACAAGCGCGACGAGCAGTACGTC. It encodes CATSSGHKRDEQYV.

In this sample, this clonotype turned up a few times. The rearrangement links TRBV20-1 to TRBJ2-5; 8 bases agree with TRBD1. This CDR3 comprises 15 residues. V lost 4 bases, J lost 2 bases, and 9 bases stayed unmatched. The germline V gene encodes CDR1 DFQATT and CDR2 SNEGSKA (reference sequence). CDR3 amino acids: CSATDIRTGQETQYF. The CDR3 DNA sequence: TGCAGTGCTACTGATATACGGACAGGGCAAGAGACCCAGTACTTC.

This clonotype was detected only a few times. The rearrangement links TRBV12-3 or TRBV12-4 to TRBJ2-2, with D possibly TRBD2 on 7 matching bases. The CDR3 has 15 residues. Between the trimmed V and J ends, which lost 3 bases and 3 bases, there was a span of 11 bases. CDR3 DNA: TGTGCCAGCAGTTTCGGGGGGCCGGACACCGGGGAGCTGTTTTTT. Its protein is CASSFGGPDTGELFF.

The gene calls are TRBV7-9 and TRBJ2-2; D uncertain. With 5 bases removed from V and 1 base from J, the gap between germline ends came to 11 bases. Looked up from germline, CDR1 is SEHNR and CDR2 is FQNEAQ (reference sequence). CDR3 length equals 15 residues. The chain's CDR3 is CASSPPSENTGELFF. The CDR3, as DNA: TGTGCCAGCAGCCCCCCATCCGAGAACACCGGGGAGCTGTTTTTT.

This clonotype came up many times. The chain carries TRBV20-1 and TRBJ2-5, with D tentatively TRBD2 (5 bases). CDR1 is DFQATT and CDR2 is SNEGSKA in the germline V gene (reference sequence). The CDR3 has 13 residues. V lost 3 bases to trimming and J lost 2 bases, with 10 bases between them. For the CDR3, the DNA is TGCAGTGCTAGGTCGGACTCTCAAGAGACCCAGTACTTC. Encoded protein: CSARSDSQETQYF.

This clonotype was detected ten times or more. The chain carries TRBV7-6 and TRBJ2-1; 7 positions match TRBD1. Germline V gene data show CDR1 as SGHVS and CDR2 as FNYEAQ. The trim removed 3 bases at V and 9 bases at J, leaving 2 bases unmatched. CDR3 length: 12 amino acids. The CDR3: CASSLTGSEQFF. CDR3 coding DNA: TGTGCCAGCAGCTTGACAGGGAGTGAGCAGTTCTTC. Combining the CDR3 with reference TRBV7-6 and TRBJ2-1 gives the whole variable domain GAGVSQSPRYKVTKRGQDVALRCDPISGHVSLYWYRQALGQGPEFLTYFNYEAQQDKSGLPNDRFSAERPEGSISTLTIQRTEQRDSAMYRCASSLTGSEQFFGPGTRLTVL.

This clonotype was picked up a small number of times. The CDR3: CASSPATGGSRETQYF. CDR3 DNA: TGTGCCAGCTCACCCGCGACAGGGGGGAGTCGAGAGACCCAGTACTTC. The gene calls are TRBV18 and TRBJ2-5, with 9 bases aligning to TRBD1. The CDR3 extends over 16 amino acids. Germline CDR1 and CDR2: KGHSH and LQKENI. V was pared by 3 bases and J by 4 bases, with 9 bases of the junction left unmatched.

This clonotype was seen many times. The rearrangement uses TRBV11-2 and TRBJ2-2, with D possibly TRBD1 on 6 matching bases. This CDR3 is built from 16 residues. CDR1 is SGHAT and CDR2 is FQNNGV in the germline V gene. The ends were cut back, 3 bases at V and 1 base at J, with 12 bases in the middle. Here the CDR3 DNA reads TGTGCCAGCAGCTTGGGACACACCCTGAACACCGGGGAGCTGTTTTTT. Residues: CASSLGHTLNTGELFF.

There are many counts of this clonotype. The chain carries TRBV7-2 and TRBJ1-1, with unresolved D. Trimming removed 1 base at V and 1 base at J, with 7 bases between. The germline gives CDR1 SGHTA, CDR2 FQGNSA. This CDR3 contains 14 residues. As DNA, the CDR3 is TGTGCCAGCAGCTTAGGATACAAGAACACTGAAGCTTTCTTT. Its translation: CASSLGYKNTEAFF.

The CDR3 coding sequence is TGTGCCACCAGTTTGACAGGGCGGACCGGGGAGCTGTTTTTT. Translation gives CATSLTGRTGELFF. This rearrangement joins TRBV24-1 to TRBJ2-2; 7 positions agree with TRBD1. The CDR3 loop spans 14 amino acids. J gave up 5 bases and V 6 bases, and 5 bases lay outside the gene matches. Germline CDR1 KGHDR, CDR2 SFDVKD.

This clonotype was seen ten or more times. The chain has TRBV20-1 and TRBJ1-4; D is unclear. In germline, CDR1 is DFQATT, CDR2 SNEGSKA (reference sequence). This CDR3 is built from 13 residues. Trimming left V 6 bases short and J 8 bases short, with 16 bases between. CDR3 sequence reads: CSAPPGDTEKLFF. CDR3 in DNA: TGCAGTGCCCCTCCGGGCGACACAGAAAAACTGTTTTTT.

Comments on this clonotype: One junction end disagrees with the germline gene, perhaps due to a read error. The rearrangement joins TRBV20-1 to TRBJ2-7; TRBD2 matches 10 bases. This CDR3 comprises 18 residues. Per the germline V gene, CDR1 is DFQATT and CDR2 is SNEGSKA (reference sequence). The CDR3 DNA is TGCTGTGCTAGTCCGACGGTAGCGGGGGGCCTAAATAACTACGAGCAGTACTTC. Residues: CCASPTVAGGLNNYEQYF.

The CDR3: CATGQGDYGYTF. The CDR3 DNA reads TGTGCCACCGGACAGGGAGACTATGGCTACACCTTC. The rearrangement joins TRBV10-3 to TRBJ1-2; 8 bases match TRBD1. This CDR3 contains 12 residues. With 10 bases clipped from V and 3 bases from J, the junction kept 4 bases outside the gene matches. In germline, CDR1 is ENHRY, CDR2 SYGVKD.

This clonotype was found many times. The chain carries TRBV20-1 and TRBJ1-1, with a tentative D call TRBD1 (5 bases). Germline lookup yields CDR1 DFQATT and CDR2 SNEGSKA (reference sequence). CDR3 size: 12 residues. V lost 1 base to trimming and J lost 6 bases, with 9 bases between them. This chain's CDR3 is CSARARAAEAFF. Written as DNA, the CDR3 is TGCAGTGCTAGAGCCAGGGCCGCTGAAGCTTTCTTT.

This clonotype was counted ten times or more. The chain employs TRBV10-3 and TRBJ2-1; possibly TRBD2 for D (6 bases). V shed 7 bases and J shed 0 bases, with 16 bases lying between them. This CDR3 comprises 16 residues. CDR1 is ENHRY, CDR2 SYGVKD, per germline. The CDR3 here is CAIKEGSPSSYNEQFF. The CDR3, as DNA: TGTGCCATCAAGGAGGGTAGCCCGAGCTCCTACAATGAGCAGTTCTTC.

This clonotype was seen ten or more times. The chain recombines TRBV12-3 or TRBV12-4 with TRBJ2-2; no reliable D call. The CDR3 sequence is 14 residues long. Trimming took off 8 bases at V and 0 bases at J, with 10 bases between the two ends. The CDR3 DNA is TGTGCCAGCGCGATGTTTGCGAACACCGGGGAGCTGTTTTTT. Protein product: CASAMFANTGELFF.

This clonotype was seen more than once but under ten times. The CDR3 nucleotides read TGTGCCAGCATTGGCCGAACAGAATACGAGCAGTACTTC. This encodes CASIGRTEYEQYF. This chain links TRBV27 with TRBJ2-7; D remains unclear. There are 13 residues in the CDR3. Trimming pared 7 bases from V and 4 bases from J, leaving 14 bases between. Germline CDR1 is MNHEY and CDR2 is SMNVEV (reference sequence).

The V gene is TRBV27, the J gene TRBJ2-1; 8 bases align to TRBD1. The germline V gene has CDR1 MNHEY and CDR2 SMNVEV (reference sequence). The V segment lost 3 bases and the J segment 4 bases; nucleotides outside the gene matches: 8. The CDR3 consists of 16 residues. The CDR3 DNA follows: TGTGCCAGCAGTTTTAGGTGGACAGGGATGTACAATGAGCAGTTCTTC. The encoded protein is CASSFRWTGMYNEQFF.

CDR3 nucleotides: TGTGCCATCTGTTTTAGGGTCAGCCCGCAATCCAAACAAGAGACCCAGTACTTC. This codes for CAICFRVSPQSKQETQYF. The genes are TRBV2 and TRBJ2-5, with D hard to call. The CDR3 consists of 18 residues. Trimming pared 10 bases from V and 2 bases from J, leaving 29 bases between. Germline V lookup: CDR1 SNHLY, CDR2 FYNNEI.

This clonotype appeared a few times. The chain is built from TRBV12-3 or TRBV12-4 and TRBJ1-1; D unresolved. The V gene lost 6 bases and the J gene lost 5 bases, with 10 bases spanning the gap. The CDR3 totals 12 residues. The CDR3 nucleotides are TGTGCCAGCAGGATGGTTTGGACTGAAGCTTTCTTT. It codes for CASRMVWTEAFF.